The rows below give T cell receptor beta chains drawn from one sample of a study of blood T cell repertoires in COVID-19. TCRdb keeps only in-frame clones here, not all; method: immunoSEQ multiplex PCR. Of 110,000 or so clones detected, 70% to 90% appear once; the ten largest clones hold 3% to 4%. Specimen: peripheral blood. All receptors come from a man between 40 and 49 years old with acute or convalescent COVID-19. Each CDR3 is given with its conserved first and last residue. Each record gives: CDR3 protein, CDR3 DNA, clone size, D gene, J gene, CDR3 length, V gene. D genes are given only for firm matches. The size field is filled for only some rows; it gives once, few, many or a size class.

CDR3 protein: CASSLQETQYF; CDR3 DNA: TGTGCCAGCAGTCTGCAAGAGACCCAGTACTTC; clone size: .; D gene: .; J gene: TRBJ2-5; CDR3 length: 11; V gene: TRBV6-5
CDR3 protein: CAYEQGARQPQHF; CDR3 DNA: TGTGCCTACGAACAGGGGGCCCGTCAGCCCCAGCATTTT; clone size: .; D gene: TRBD1; J gene: TRBJ1-5; CDR3 length: 13; V gene: TRBV30
CDR3 protein: CAWRSGGAGYNEQFF; CDR3 DNA: TGTGCCTGGAGGAGCGGGGGGGCGGGTTACAATGAGCAGTTCTTC; clone size: once; D gene: TRBD2; J gene: TRBJ2-1; CDR3 length: 15; V gene: TRBV30
CDR3 protein: CASSPTIGTNEKLFF; CDR3 DNA: TGTGCCAGCTCACCCACCATCGGAACTAATGAAAAACTGTTTTTT; clone size: .; D gene: .; J gene: TRBJ1-4; CDR3 length: 15; V gene: TRBV18
CDR3 protein: CASSLATSTDTQYF; CDR3 DNA: TGTGCCAGCAGCTTAGCAACTAGCACAGATACGCAGTATTTT; clone size: .; D gene: .; J gene: TRBJ2-3; CDR3 length: 14; V gene: TRBV5-5
CDR3 protein: CASSIDGGLNTEAFF; CDR3 DNA: TGTGCCAGTAGTATAGATGGGGGCTTGAACACTGAAGCTTTCTTT; clone size: .; D gene: .; J gene: TRBJ1-1; CDR3 length: 15; V gene: TRBV19
CDR3 protein: CASSFVAGGMDNQPQHF; CDR3 DNA: TGTGCCAGCAGTTTTGTTGCAGGGGGTATGGACAATCAGCCCCAGCATTTT; clone size: .; D gene: TRBD1; J gene: TRBJ1-5; CDR3 length: 17; V gene: TRBV28
CDR3 protein: CASSPWGDEQFF; CDR3 DNA: TGTGCCAGCAGCCCATGGGGGGATGAGCAGTTCTTC; clone size: .; D gene: .; J gene: TRBJ2-1; CDR3 length: 12; V gene: TRBV14
CDR3 protein: CASSFGLAGGRIETQYF; CDR3 DNA: TGCGCCAGCAGCTTCGGACTAGCGGGGGGTAGGATTGAGACCCAGTACTTC; clone size: .; D gene: TRBD2; J gene: TRBJ2-5; CDR3 length: 17; V gene: TRBV5-1
CDR3 protein: CASSPGTGELFF; CDR3 DNA: TGTGCCAGCAGCCCGGGCACCGGGGAGCTGTTTTTT; clone size: few; D gene: .; J gene: TRBJ2-2; CDR3 length: 12; V gene: TRBV7-9
CDR3 protein: CASSQTVLSSSSAFF; CDR3 DNA: TGCGCCAGCAGCCAAACCGTCCTCTCCTCCTCTAGCGCTTTCTTT; clone size: .; D gene: .; J gene: TRBJ1-1; CDR3 length: 15; V gene: TRBV4-3